This is a list of T cell receptor beta chains from one sample in a study of T-cell reconstitution after alpha-beta-depleted transplantation in children. TCRdb processed the PCR reads anew with MiXCR; each CDR3 protein has one entry. Of some 200,000 distinct CDR3 sequences listed, 7.5% to 9.5% were seen once; the top ten hold roughly 35%. Material: PBMCs, mostly from graft donor cells, obtained 360 days after TCRalphabeta/CD19-depleted stem cell transplant. The receptor source for this set is a male patient aged 2-10 years who had a stem cell transplant for acute myeloid leukemia, so the T cells may come from the graft donor. Both conserved end residues are part of each CDR3.

V gene: TRBV18
J gene: TRBJ2-7
CDR3 length: 16
CDR3 protein: CASSSGQGGFGYEQYF

V gene: TRBV10-3
J gene: TRBJ1-1
CDR3 length: 15
CDR3 protein: CATRDSPQKVTEAFF

V gene: TRBV12-3/TRBV12-4
J gene: TRBJ1-4
CDR3 length: 15
CDR3 protein: CASSPPRTAGEKLFF

V gene: TRBV4-3
J gene: TRBJ1-1
CDR3 length: 15
CDR3 protein: CASSQEIPLWTEAFF

V gene: TRBV5-5
J gene: TRBJ2-2
CDR3 length: 16
CDR3 protein: CASSFRGATNTGELFF

V gene: TRBV29-1
J gene: TRBJ2-1
CDR3 length: 14
CDR3 protein: CSVDPLPPYNEQFF

V gene: TRBV7-2
J gene: TRBJ2-2
CDR3 length: 14
CDR3 protein: CASSLGTDTGELFF

V gene: TRBV7-9
J gene: TRBJ2-7
CDR3 length: 13
CDR3 protein: CASSLPESYEQYF

V gene: TRBV5-1
J gene: TRBJ2-2
CDR3 length: 15
CDR3 protein: CASSYYRQHTGELFF

V gene: TRBV20-1
J gene: TRBJ2-3
CDR3 length: 14
CDR3 protein: CSALTYSGTDTQYF

V gene: TRBV28
J gene: TRBJ1-4
CDR3 length: 13
CDR3 protein: CASRPPGVPKLFF

V gene: TRBV6-5
J gene: TRBJ2-2
CDR3 length: 17
CDR3 protein: CASSYPGLAGEGWELFF

V gene: TRBV15
J gene: TRBJ2-5
CDR3 length: 17
CDR3 protein: CATSTGRASGAQETQYF

V gene: TRBV7-2
J gene: TRBJ2-1
CDR3 length: 14
CDR3 protein: CASSFGRLYNEQFF

V gene: TRBV20-1
J gene: TRBJ2-1
CDR3 length: 16
CDR3 protein: CSARVAGGPAFYEQFF

V gene: TRBV27
J gene: TRBJ2-5
CDR3 length: 15
CDR3 protein: CASSLARAPQETQYF

V gene: TRBV20-1
J gene: TRBJ2-1
CDR3 length: 14
CDR3 protein: CSAPGRPGSNEQFF

V gene: TRBV30
J gene: TRBJ2-1
CDR3 length: 14
CDR3 protein: CAWSGRDREPKQFF

V gene: TRBV20-1
J gene: TRBJ2-2
CDR3 length: 14
CDR3 protein: CSARGVPNTGELFF

V gene: TRBV12-3/TRBV12-4
J gene: TRBJ2-7
CDR3 length: 15
CDR3 protein: CASSRGGTASYEQYF

V gene: TRBV12-3/TRBV12-4
J gene: TRBJ2-7
CDR3 length: 16
CDR3 protein: CASSSETSGSTYEQYF

V gene: TRBV11-3
J gene: TRBJ2-3
CDR3 length: 16
CDR3 protein: CASSVGQAGGRDTQYF

V gene: TRBV27
J gene: TRBJ2-1
CDR3 length: 15
CDR3 protein: CASSPDPNPYNEQFF

V gene: TRBV7-8
J gene: TRBJ1-1
CDR3 length: 18
CDR3 protein: CASSLAASGGYMNTEAFF

V gene: TRBV5-1
J gene: TRBJ2-3
CDR3 length: 18
CDR3 protein: CASSLDLARRTSTDTQYF

V gene: TRBV5-1
J gene: TRBJ2-7
CDR3 length: 17
CDR3 protein: CASSLGSTSGTYYEQYF

V gene: TRBV5-1
J gene: TRBJ2-2
CDR3 length: 15
CDR3 protein: CASTYKTGATGELFF

V gene: TRBV12-3/TRBV12-4
J gene: TRBJ1-1
CDR3 length: 14
CDR3 protein: CASIPRATNTEAFF

V gene: TRBV29-1
J gene: TRBJ2-7
CDR3 length: 13
CDR3 protein: CSAGQSSWGEQYF

V gene: TRBV11-2
J gene: TRBJ2-1
CDR3 length: 12
CDR3 protein: CASSRRRNEQFF

V gene: TRBV4-1
J gene: TRBJ2-7
CDR3 length: 13
CDR3 protein: CASSQPGGYEQYF

V gene: TRBV10-3
J gene: TRBJ2-5
CDR3 length: 16
CDR3 protein: CAIRGSRSGGLETQYF

V gene: TRBV7-2
J gene: TRBJ2-2
CDR3 length: 19
CDR3 protein: CASTSGAVGGLSNTGELFF

V gene: TRBV3-1
J gene: TRBJ2-3
CDR3 length: 17
CDR3 protein: CASSQDFGTTSTDTQYF

V gene: TRBV5-1
J gene: TRBJ1-2
CDR3 length: 15
CDR3 protein: CASIPDGFGNYGYTF

V gene: TRBV9
J gene: TRBJ2-3
CDR3 length: 18
CDR3 protein: CASSVEDSGKGSTDTQYF

V gene: TRBV12-3/TRBV12-4
J gene: TRBJ2-1
CDR3 length: 15
CDR3 protein: CASSGRAGSYNEQFF

V gene: TRBV20-1
J gene: TRBJ2-1
CDR3 length: 12
CDR3 protein: CSGDSLYNEQFF

V gene: TRBV5-1
J gene: TRBJ2-3
CDR3 length: 15
CDR3 protein: CASSPPAGGTDTQYF

V gene: TRBV29-1
J gene: TRBJ2-1
CDR3 length: 15
CDR3 protein: CSVEGWAGGLNEQFF

V gene: TRBV6-1
J gene: TRBJ2-7
CDR3 length: 15
CDR3 protein: CASSGPVRDGFEQYF

V gene: TRBV20-1
J gene: TRBJ2-5
CDR3 length: 15
CDR3 protein: CSASPTGWERETQYF

V gene: TRBV5-1
J gene: TRBJ2-1
CDR3 length: 15
CDR3 protein: CASSLVGSGYNEQFF

V gene: TRBV7-2
J gene: TRBJ1-3
CDR3 length: 15
CDR3 protein: CASNIQGPSGNTIYF

V gene: TRBV4-1
J gene: TRBJ1-2
CDR3 length: 16
CDR3 protein: CASSQRSPQGGHGYTF

V gene: TRBV29-1
J gene: TRBJ2-2
CDR3 length: 16
CDR3 protein: CSSLGGTGPGTGELFF